The 14 T cell receptor beta chains listed next were all sequenced from one sample in a study of CD4+ T cells in melanoma. Sequencing used immunoSEQ multiplex PCR; TCRdb keeps in-frame clones, though not all of them. The sample lists about 10,000 clones, over 65% occurring once. Sequencing was performed on cells from a culture (not recorded whether cultured in vitro). These receptors were obtained from a human donor with melanoma.

The chain is built from TRBV6-1 and TRBJ2-7, with D perhaps matching TRBD1 (7 bases). Germline CDR1 and CDR2: MNHNS and SASEGT. CDR3 length equals 16 residues. V was clipped by 1 base and J by 6 bases, with 19 bases between them. The CDR3 nucleotides read TGTGCCAGCAGTGAAGGACATCAGGGGGGAAGAGGCGAGCAGTACTTC. This gives the protein CASSEGHQGGRGEQYF.

CDR3 sequence (DNA): TGCAGCGTTGGGACAGGGGGCAGCTCCTACGAGCAGTACTTC. Translation gives CSVGTGGSSYEQYF. This chain joins TRBV29-1 and TRBJ2-7; 11 bases line up with TRBD1. Germline assignment: CDR1 SQVTM and CDR2 ANQGSEA. The CDR3 loop spans 14 amino acids. With 4 bases clipped from V and 0 bases from J, the junction kept 2 bases outside the gene matches.

J is TRBJ2-5 and V is TRBV5-1; 8 bases map to TRBD1. Germline V lookup: CDR1 SGHRS, CDR2 YFSETQ. V lost 0 bases and J lost 1; bases outside the gene matches: 11. CDR3 length: 18 amino acids. DNA for the CDR3: TGCGCCAGCAGCTTGGCTGGGACAGGAGACTCCACCCAAGAGACCCAGTACTTC. It is translated as CASSLAGTGDSTQETQYF.

This clone appeared a few times. The genes are TRBV5-3 and TRBJ2-2, with 9 bases matching TRBD2. TRBV5-3 is labeled an ORF, and its function is uncertain. J gave up 7 bases and V 1 base, and 14 bases lay outside the gene matches. There are 18 residues in the CDR3. For the CDR3, the DNA is TGTGCCAGAAGCTTGTCCTCGTGGGCGGGGGGGATCGGCGGGGAGCTGTTTTTT. Translating gives CARSLSSWAGGIGGELFF.

The rearrangement joins TRBV30 to TRBJ2-3; the D call may be TRBD1 or TRBD2 (6 bases each). Trimming took 0 bases from V and 2 from J, leaving 9 bases between them. This CDR3 is 14 amino acids long. CDR1 is GTSNPN, CDR2 SVGIG, per germline (reference sequence). CDR3 residues: CAWSVGGYTDTQYF. CDR3 sequence (DNA): TGTGCCTGGAGTGTAGGGGGGTACACAGATACGCAGTATTTT.

This clone was seen only a few times. The chain links TRBV15 to TRBJ2-3; D is undetermined. The length of the CDR3 is 12 residues. Per germline, CDR1 LNHNV and CDR2 YYDKDF (reference sequence). V lost 8 bases, J lost 2 bases, and 8 bases lay in between. The CDR3 loop reads CATSRSTDTQYF. As DNA, the CDR3 is TGTGCCACCTCCAGGTCCACAGATACGCAGTATTTT. Combining the CDR3 with reference TRBV15 and TRBJ2-3 gives the whole variable domain DAMVIQNPRYQVTQFGKPVTLSCSQTLNHNVMYWYQQKSSQAPKLLFHYYDKDFNNEADTPDNFQSRRPNTSFCFLDIRSPGLGDTAMYLCATSRSTDTQYFGPGTRLTVL.

This chain connects TRBV5-1 to TRBJ1-2, with TRBD1 matching 7 bases. J gave up 5 bases and V 2 bases, and 9 bases lay outside the gene matches. Germline V lookup: CDR1 SGHRS, CDR2 YFSETQ. This CDR3 is built from 15 residues. The CDR3: CASSLIGGQSYGYTF. The CDR3, as DNA: TGCGCCAGCAGCTTAATCGGGGGACAGTCATATGGCTACACCTTC.

The genes are TRBV6-2 or TRBV6-3 and TRBJ2-3; TRBD1 matches at 8 bases. The CDR3 sequence is 17 residues long. Trimming at V came to 0 bases and at J to 4 bases, leaving 9 bases not matched to a gene. Germline V gene sequence: CDR1 MNHEY, CDR2 SVGEGT. The CDR3 region is CASSYSKTGVGADTQYF. DNA for the CDR3: TGTGCCAGCAGTTACTCGAAGACAGGGGTTGGGGCAGATACGCAGTATTTT.

The rearrangement links TRBV2 to TRBJ1-5, with D maybe TRBD1 (5 bases). Trimming cost V 5 bases and J 2 bases, with 16 bases left between them. The CDR3 is made up of 16 amino acids. Per the germline V gene, CDR1 is SNHLY and CDR2 is FYNNEI. CDR3 bases: TGTGCCAGCAGTCCATATACAGGTCTTGGCAATCAGCCCCAGCATTTT. Encoded protein: CASSPYTGLGNQPQHF.

This clone came up a few times. The chain is built from TRBV7-9 and TRBJ1-3; TRBD1 matches at 8 bases. V was clipped by 2 bases and J by 4 bases; unmatched bases: 1. Germline CDR1 and CDR2: SEHNR and FQNEAQ (reference sequence). The CDR3 runs to 14 residues. As DNA, the CDR3 is TGTGCCAGCAGCTTAACAGGGGGAGGAAACACCATATATTTT. Translation: CASSLTGGGNTIYF. The entire variable domain, with the rest obtained from reference TRBV7-9 and TRBJ1-3, is as follows: DTGVSQNPRHKITKRGQNVTFRCDPISEHNRLYWYRQTLGQGPEFLTYFQNEAQLEKSRLLSDRFSAERPKGSFSTLEIQRTEQGDSAMYLCASSLTGGGNTIYFGEGSWLTVV.

This chain uses TRBV2 with TRBJ2-7, with 9 bases matching TRBD1. This CDR3 contains 14 residues. After removal of 7 bases from V and 4 bases from J, the junction contained 8 bases not matched to a gene. CDR1 is SNHLY and CDR2 is FYNNEI in the germline V gene. The CDR3 sequence: CASTSGQGTYEQYF. The CDR3 DNA follows: TGTGCCAGCACGTCGGGACAGGGTACTTACGAGCAGTACTTC.

V is TRBV4-1 and J is TRBJ2-7, with D tentatively TRBD1 or TRBD2 (5 bases each). Germline V gene sequence: CDR1 MGHRA, CDR2 YSYEKL. Trimming left V 6 bases short and J 0 bases short, with 18 bases between. This CDR3 has 16 residues. The CDR3 sequence: CASSRIRDVSSYEQYF. CDR3 nucleotide sequence: TGCGCCAGCAGTCGAATAAGGGACGTCAGCTCCTACGAGCAGTACTTC.

This chain uses TRBV7-8 with TRBJ2-1, with 8 nucleotides matching TRBD1. CDR1 and CDR2 (germline): SGHVS, FQNEAQ. This CDR3 contains 15 residues. The V gene end was trimmed by 5 bases and the J gene end by 5 bases; junction bases not matched to a gene: 8. The CDR3 sequence: CASSPYGQGNNEQFF. Here the CDR3 DNA reads TGTGCCAGCAGCCCCTATGGACAGGGTAACAATGAGCAGTTCTTC.

The V and J genes are TRBV2 and TRBJ2-7; TRBD2 agrees at 11 bases. With 7 bases clipped from V and 4 bases from J, the junction kept 6 bases outside the gene matches. The CDR3 contains 14 residues. CDR1 and CDR2 (germline): SNHLY, FYNNEI. CDR3 in DNA: TGTGCCAGCACGCATAGCGGGGGGGGTTACGAGCAGTACTTC. It is translated as CASTHSGGGYEQYF.